Listed below are T cell receptor beta chains from one sample, sequenced in a study of OX40 agonist ivuxolimab in advanced cancers. Clones were read by immunoSEQ multiplex PCR, and TCRdb kept only the in-frame ones, dropping some. The data contain about 120,000 clones, around 95% of them singletons. The input for sequencing was CD4+ or CD8+ T cells sorted from blood, taken in a trial of the OX40 agonist ivuxolimab. These receptors were obtained from an adult with an advanced solid tumor such as melanoma, head and neck, liver or kidney cancer. The CDR3 runs from the conserved cysteine through the conserved F or W. Fields, in order: J gene, D gene, V gene, CDR3 length, clone size, CDR3 DNA, CDR3 protein. D genes are given only for firm matches. Clone sizes are given selectively: once, few, many, or a class where the clone is expanded.

j_gene: TRBJ2-7; d_gene: NA; v_gene: TRBV30; len: 13; abundance: once; CDR3nt: TGTGCCTGGAGTGTACGTGGGGGCGACGAGCAGTACTTC; CDR3aa: CAWSVRGGDEQYF
j_gene: TRBJ2-3; d_gene: TRBD1; v_gene: TRBV29-1; len: 16; abundance: once; CDR3nt: TGCAGCGCCCACGGGGACAGGAGTTCCTCCCGGATCGCGCAGTATTTT; CDR3aa: CSAHGDRSSSRIAQYF
j_gene: TRBJ2-3; d_gene: TRBD1; v_gene: TRBV11-3; len: 12; abundance: NA; CDR3nt: TGTGCCAGCAGCTCCAGGACAGGCCCGCAGTATTTT; CDR3aa: CASSSRTGPQYF
j_gene: TRBJ2-3; d_gene: TRBD2; v_gene: TRBV7-2; len: 15; abundance: NA; CDR3nt: TGTGCCAGCAGCTTTTCCCGGGGGGGGGTAGATACGCAGTATTTT; CDR3aa: CASSFSRGGVDTQYF
j_gene: TRBJ2-7; d_gene: TRBD1; v_gene: TRBV7-8; len: 15; abundance: NA; CDR3nt: TGTGCCAGCAGGTTACTTCGGACAGGGGGCTACGAGCAGTACTTC; CDR3aa: CASRLLRTGGYEQYF
j_gene: TRBJ2-3; d_gene: NA; v_gene: TRBV11-2; len: 17; abundance: NA; CDR3nt: TGTGCCAGCAGCTTCCCCCTTGGGGCAACTAGCACAGATACGCAGTATTTT; CDR3aa: CASSFPLGATSTDTQYF
j_gene: TRBJ1-4; d_gene: NA; v_gene: TRBV5-1; len: 13; abundance: NA; CDR3nt: TGCGCCAGCAAGAGGGGGAACCTTGAAAAACTGTTTTTT; CDR3aa: CASKRGNLEKLFF
j_gene: TRBJ1-2; d_gene: TRBD1; v_gene: TRBV6-5; len: 13; abundance: NA; CDR3nt: TGTGCCGCTCAGGACAGGGTGGGTAGTGGCTACACCTTC; CDR3aa: CAAQDRVGSGYTF
j_gene: TRBJ1-5; d_gene: TRBD1; v_gene: TRBV30; len: 13; abundance: NA; CDR3nt: TGTGCCTGGAAAGGGACAGAGAATCAGCCCCAGCATTTT; CDR3aa: CAWKGTENQPQHF
j_gene: TRBJ1-1; d_gene: TRBD1; v_gene: TRBV18; len: 15; abundance: NA; CDR3nt: TGTGCCAGCTCCACCCAGGGGGATTTGAACACTGAAGCTTTCTTT; CDR3aa: CASSTQGDLNTEAFF
j_gene: TRBJ1-3; d_gene: NA; v_gene: TRBV5-4; len: 15; abundance: NA; CDR3nt: TGTGCCAGCAGTTTCCGTTCGGGCTCTGGAAACACCATATATTTT; CDR3aa: CASSFRSGSGNTIYF
j_gene: TRBJ1-5; d_gene: TRBD1; v_gene: TRBV28; len: 14; abundance: NA; CDR3nt: TGTGCCAGCAGTCAAACAGGGGAGCCTCAGCCCCAGCATTTT; CDR3aa: CASSQTGEPQPQHF
j_gene: TRBJ1-1; d_gene: TRBD1; v_gene: TRBV2; len: 13; abundance: few; CDR3nt: TGTGCCAGATCCGGGACAGGGGGGTTAGAAGCTTTCTTT; CDR3aa: CARSGTGGLEAFF
j_gene: TRBJ1-5; d_gene: TRBD1; v_gene: TRBV4-2; len: 16; abundance: NA; CDR3nt: TGTGCCAGCAGCCAAGCCGACAGGGGCGGCAATCAGCCCCAGCATTTT; CDR3aa: CASSQADRGGNQPQHF
j_gene: TRBJ2-3; d_gene: TRBD1; v_gene: TRBV10-2; len: 14; abundance: NA; CDR3nt: TGCGCCAGCAGTCCTACAGGGGGCACAGATACGCAGTATTTT; CDR3aa: CASSPTGGTDTQYF
j_gene: TRBJ1-1; d_gene: NA; v_gene: TRBV30; len: 12; abundance: NA; CDR3nt: TGTGCCTGGAGTCCAGGGGAGACTGAAGCTTTCTTT; CDR3aa: CAWSPGETEAFF
j_gene: TRBJ2-7; d_gene: NA; v_gene: TRBV4-3; len: 15; abundance: once; CDR3nt: TGCGCCAGCAGCCACCGAGAGGCGAGCTCCTACGAGCAGTACTTC; CDR3aa: CASSHREASSYEQYF
j_gene: TRBJ2-5; d_gene: TRBD2; v_gene: TRBV6-1; len: 14; abundance: NA; CDR3nt: TGTGCCAGCAGTGAAGCGGGGACTAGCAAGACCCAGTACTTC; CDR3aa: CASSEAGTSKTQYF
j_gene: TRBJ2-5; d_gene: TRBD2; v_gene: TRBV15; len: 21; abundance: NA; CDR3nt: TGTGCCACCAGCAGAGATCTTGGCACTAGCGGGGGGGCCATGATGACAAAGACCCAGTACTTC; CDR3aa: CATSRDLGTSGGAMMTKTQYF
j_gene: TRBJ2-3; d_gene: NA; v_gene: TRBV5-4; len: 15; abundance: NA; CDR3nt: TGTGCCAGCAGCCGGCCGGGGCCGGCTCTAGATACGCAGTATTTT; CDR3aa: CASSRPGPALDTQYF
j_gene: TRBJ2-7; d_gene: NA; v_gene: TRBV5-6; len: 17; abundance: few; CDR3nt: TGTGCCAGCAGCTTATCCGGGGTGCAGGGTATCGACTACGAGCAGTACTTC; CDR3aa: CASSLSGVQGIDYEQYF
j_gene: TRBJ2-2; d_gene: NA; v_gene: TRBV28; len: 14; abundance: NA; CDR3nt: TGTGCCACCGCTAGGGATCCTGGCCTCGGGGAGCTGTTTTTT; CDR3aa: CATARDPGLGELFF
j_gene: TRBJ2-7; d_gene: NA; v_gene: TRBV18; len: 14; abundance: NA; CDR3nt: TGTGCCAGCTCACCGGGGGGAGGCCCCTACGAGCAGTACTTC; CDR3aa: CASSPGGGPYEQYF
j_gene: TRBJ2-7; d_gene: TRBD1; v_gene: TRBV11-3; len: 12; abundance: NA; CDR3nt: TGTGCCAGCAGCTGGCAGGGGGACGAGCAGTACTTC; CDR3aa: CASSWQGDEQYF
j_gene: TRBJ1-4; d_gene: TRBD1; v_gene: TRBV5-1; len: 16; abundance: NA; CDR3nt: TGCGCCAGCAAGAAAGGGGGCGAGCGGTCTAATGAAAAACTGTTTTTT; CDR3aa: CASKKGGERSNEKLFF
j_gene: TRBJ2-3; d_gene: NA; v_gene: TRBV5-1; len: 16; abundance: NA; CDR3nt: TGCGCCAGCAGCTTGGTTTCTAGCAGAAGCACAGATACGCAGTATTTT; CDR3aa: CASSLVSSRSTDTQYF
j_gene: TRBJ1-5; d_gene: NA; v_gene: TRBV6-1; len: 12; abundance: few; CDR3nt: TGTGCCAGCAGTGTAGCCAATCAGCCCCAGCATTTT; CDR3aa: CASSVANQPQHF
j_gene: TRBJ2-7; d_gene: NA; v_gene: TRBV10-1; len: 15; abundance: NA; CDR3nt: TGCGCCAGCAGTGACACCGGCCAGCGTCCCTACGAGCAGTACTTC; CDR3aa: CASSDTGQRPYEQYF